What follows is one T cell receptor (beta chain) and its context. Its antigen remains unidentified. These data are taken from a study of synovial regulatory T cells in juvenile arthritis. Study findings and constraints: TCR diversity was lower in inflammation-associated blood Treg cells than in other blood Treg cells.

Here immunoSEQ multiplex PCR was the method, and the copy in TCRdb shows in-frame clones only, minus some. This specimen shows about 10,000 clones; the ten leading clones hold about 1.1%. CDR1 and CDR2 (germline): SGHNT, YYREEE (reference sequence). This CDR3 region has 16 residues. The nucleotide record is missing. This TCR came from a donor between 2 and 35 years old with juvenile idiopathic arthritis. J is TRBJ2-1 and V is TRBV5-4; TCRdb calls TRBD2, which cannot be checked without DNA. The sequencing input was Treg cells from blood. As for subset: remaining (HLA-DR-negative) circulating blood Treg cells. CDR3 residues: CASSSILARSYNEQFF.